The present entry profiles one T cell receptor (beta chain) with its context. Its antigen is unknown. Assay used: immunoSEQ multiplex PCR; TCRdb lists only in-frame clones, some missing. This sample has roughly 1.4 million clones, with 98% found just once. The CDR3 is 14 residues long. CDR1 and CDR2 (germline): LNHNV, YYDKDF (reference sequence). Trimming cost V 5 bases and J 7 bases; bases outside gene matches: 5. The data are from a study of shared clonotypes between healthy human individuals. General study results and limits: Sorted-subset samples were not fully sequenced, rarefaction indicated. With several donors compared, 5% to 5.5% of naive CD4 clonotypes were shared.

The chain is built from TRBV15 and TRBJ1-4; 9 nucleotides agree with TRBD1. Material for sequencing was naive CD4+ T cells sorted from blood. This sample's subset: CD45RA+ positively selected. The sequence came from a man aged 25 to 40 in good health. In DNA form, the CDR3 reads TGTGCCACCAGCCGACAGGGGGGGAGTGAAAAACTGTTTTTT. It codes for CATSRQGGSEKLFF.